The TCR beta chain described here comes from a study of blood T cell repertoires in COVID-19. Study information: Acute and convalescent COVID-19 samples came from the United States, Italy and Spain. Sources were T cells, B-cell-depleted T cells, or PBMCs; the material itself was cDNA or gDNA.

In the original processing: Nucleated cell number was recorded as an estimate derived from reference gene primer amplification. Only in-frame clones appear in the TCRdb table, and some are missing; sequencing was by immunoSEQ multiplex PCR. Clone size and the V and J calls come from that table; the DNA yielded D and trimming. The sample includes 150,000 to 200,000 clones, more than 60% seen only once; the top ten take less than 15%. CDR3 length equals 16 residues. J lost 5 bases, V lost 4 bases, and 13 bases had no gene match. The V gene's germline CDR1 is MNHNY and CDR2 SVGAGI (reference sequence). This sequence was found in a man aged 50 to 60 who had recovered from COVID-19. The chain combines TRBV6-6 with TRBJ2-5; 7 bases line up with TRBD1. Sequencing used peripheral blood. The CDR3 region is CASSSPVHTGDETQYF. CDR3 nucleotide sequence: TGTGCCAGCAGTTCACCCGTCCATACAGGGGACGAGACCCAGTACTTC.